This T cell receptor beta chain was captured by sequencing in a study of T cell repertoires in cytomegalovirus infection. After removal of 3 bases from V and 0 bases from J, the junction contained 2 bases not matched to a gene. CDR1 KGHDR and CDR2 SFDVKD come from the germline V gene. CDR3 size: 15 residues. Each CDR3 protein is one row after TCRdb ran MiXCR on the reads. The sample consists of approximately 990,000 distinct CDR3 sequences, roughly 31% of them appearing once. On this clonotype: The antigen is unknown.

This specimen was cultured CD8+ T cells from PBMCs, taken from culture after CMV antigen stimulation. This TCR was recovered from a human donor in good health (CMV status not recorded). Some clones in this sample may be carry-over from other donors' samples. The J gene is TRBJ1-2, the V gene TRBV24-1; 8 bases fit TRBD1. CDR3 amino acids: CATSDGQGTNYGYTF. The CDR3 DNA is TGTGCCACCAGTGATGGACAGGGAACTAACTATGGCTACACCTTC.